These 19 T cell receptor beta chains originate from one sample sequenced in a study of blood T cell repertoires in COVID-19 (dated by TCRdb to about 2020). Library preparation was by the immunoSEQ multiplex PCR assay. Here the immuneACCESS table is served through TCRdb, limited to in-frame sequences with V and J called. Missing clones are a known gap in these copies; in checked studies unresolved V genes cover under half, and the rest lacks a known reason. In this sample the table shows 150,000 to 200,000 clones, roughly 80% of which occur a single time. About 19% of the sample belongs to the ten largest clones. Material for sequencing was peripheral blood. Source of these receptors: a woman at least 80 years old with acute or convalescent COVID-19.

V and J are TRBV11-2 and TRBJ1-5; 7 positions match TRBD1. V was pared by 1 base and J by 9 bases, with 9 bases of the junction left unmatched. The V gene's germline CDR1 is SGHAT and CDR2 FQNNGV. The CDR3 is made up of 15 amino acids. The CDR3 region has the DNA TGTGCCAGCAGCTTAGTTGGGACAGTCCGGGGGCCCCAGCATTTT. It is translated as CASSLVGTVRGPQHF.

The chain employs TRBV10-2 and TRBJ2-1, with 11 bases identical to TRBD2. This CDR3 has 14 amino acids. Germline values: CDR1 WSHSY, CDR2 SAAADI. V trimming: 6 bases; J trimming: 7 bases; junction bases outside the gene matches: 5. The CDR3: CASRTSGRINEQFF. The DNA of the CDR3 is TGCGCCAGCAGAACTAGCGGGAGAATAAATGAGCAGTTCTTC.

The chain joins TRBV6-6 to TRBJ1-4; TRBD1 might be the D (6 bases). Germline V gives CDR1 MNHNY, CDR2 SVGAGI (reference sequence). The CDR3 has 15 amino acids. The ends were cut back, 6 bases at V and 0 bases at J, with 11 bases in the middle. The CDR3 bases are TGTGCCAGCAGCCTTGACAGGCCAACTAATGAAAAACTGTTTTTT. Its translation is CASSLDRPTNEKLFF.

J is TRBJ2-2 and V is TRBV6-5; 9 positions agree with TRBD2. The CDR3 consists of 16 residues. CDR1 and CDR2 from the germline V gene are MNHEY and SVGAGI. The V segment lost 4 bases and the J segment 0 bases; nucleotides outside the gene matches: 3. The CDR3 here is CASSFRTSANTGELFF. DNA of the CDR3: TGTGCCAGCAGTTTCCGGACTAGCGCGAACACCGGGGAGCTGTTTTTT.

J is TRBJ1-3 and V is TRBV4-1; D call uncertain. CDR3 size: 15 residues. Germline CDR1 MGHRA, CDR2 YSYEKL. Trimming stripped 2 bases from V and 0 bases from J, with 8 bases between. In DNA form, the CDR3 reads TGCGCCAGCAGCCAACACAGAAGCTCTGGAAACACCATATATTTT. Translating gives CASSQHRSSGNTIYF.

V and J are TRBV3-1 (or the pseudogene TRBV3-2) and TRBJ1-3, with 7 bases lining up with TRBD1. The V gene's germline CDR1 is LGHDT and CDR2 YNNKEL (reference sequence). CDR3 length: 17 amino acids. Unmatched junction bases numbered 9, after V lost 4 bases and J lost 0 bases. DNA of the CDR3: TGTGCCAGCAGCCTTTGGACAGGTCCCGTCTCTGGAAACACCATATATTTT. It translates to CASSLWTGPVSGNTIYF.

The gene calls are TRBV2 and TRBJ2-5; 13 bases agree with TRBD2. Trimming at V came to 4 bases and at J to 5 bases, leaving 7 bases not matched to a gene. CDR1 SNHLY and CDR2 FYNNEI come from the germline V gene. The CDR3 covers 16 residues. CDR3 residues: CASSVSLAGGLETQYF. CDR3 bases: TGTGCCAGCAGTGTTTCACTAGCGGGGGGGCTGGAGACCCAGTACTTC.

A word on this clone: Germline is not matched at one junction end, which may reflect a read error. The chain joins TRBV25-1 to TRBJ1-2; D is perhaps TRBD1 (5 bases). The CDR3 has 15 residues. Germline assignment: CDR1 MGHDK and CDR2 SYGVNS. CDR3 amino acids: CTSSEWGYQGYGYTF. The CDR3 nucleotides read TGTACCAGCAGTGAATGGGGATATCAGGGCTATGGCTACACCTTC.

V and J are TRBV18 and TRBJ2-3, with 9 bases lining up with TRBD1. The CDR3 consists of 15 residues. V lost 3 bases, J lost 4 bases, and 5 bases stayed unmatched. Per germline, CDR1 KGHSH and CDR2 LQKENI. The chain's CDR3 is CASSPRQGGSDTQYF. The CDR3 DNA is TGTGCCAGCTCACCGCGACAGGGGGGGTCAGATACGCAGTATTTT.

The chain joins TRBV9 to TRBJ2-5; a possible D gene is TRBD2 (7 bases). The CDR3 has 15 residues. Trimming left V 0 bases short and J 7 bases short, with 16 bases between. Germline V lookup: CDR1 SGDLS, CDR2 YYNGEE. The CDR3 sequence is CASSVGWGGSVTQYF. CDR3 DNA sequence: TGTGCCAGCAGCGTAGGGTGGGGGGGCTCCGTGACCCAGTACTTC.

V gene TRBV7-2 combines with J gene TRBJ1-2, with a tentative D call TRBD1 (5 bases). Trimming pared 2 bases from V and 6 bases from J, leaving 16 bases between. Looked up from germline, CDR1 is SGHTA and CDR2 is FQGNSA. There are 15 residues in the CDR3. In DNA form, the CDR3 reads TGTGCCAGCAGCTTAACGGGACTCTCCGGGGATGGCTACACCTTC. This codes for CASSLTGLSGDGYTF.

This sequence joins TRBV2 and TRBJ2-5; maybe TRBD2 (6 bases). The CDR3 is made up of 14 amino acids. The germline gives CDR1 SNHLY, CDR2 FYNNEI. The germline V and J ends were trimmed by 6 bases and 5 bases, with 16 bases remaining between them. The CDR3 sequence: CASSLGRERETQYF. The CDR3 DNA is TGTGCCAGCAGCTTAGGGCGGGAAAGGGAGACCCAGTACTTC.

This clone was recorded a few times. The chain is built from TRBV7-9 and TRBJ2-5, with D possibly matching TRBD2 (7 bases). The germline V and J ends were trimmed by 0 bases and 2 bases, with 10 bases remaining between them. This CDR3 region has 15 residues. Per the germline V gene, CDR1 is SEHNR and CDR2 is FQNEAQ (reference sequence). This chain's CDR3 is CASSLAGGRQETQYF. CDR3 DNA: TGTGCCAGCAGCTTAGCGGGGGGGCGGCAAGAGACCCAGTACTTC.

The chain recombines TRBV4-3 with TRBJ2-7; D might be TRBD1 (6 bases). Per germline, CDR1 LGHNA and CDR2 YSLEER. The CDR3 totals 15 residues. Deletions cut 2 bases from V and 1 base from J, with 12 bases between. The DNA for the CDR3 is TGCGCCAGCAGCCAAAACGTGGGACAATCCTACGAGCAGTACTTC. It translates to CASSQNVGQSYEQYF.

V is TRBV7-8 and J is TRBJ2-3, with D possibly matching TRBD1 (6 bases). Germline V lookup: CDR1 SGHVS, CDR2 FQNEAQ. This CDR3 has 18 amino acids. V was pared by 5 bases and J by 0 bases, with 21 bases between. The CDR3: CASSLLTHRTVSTDTQYF. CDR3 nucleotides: TGTGCCAGCAGCCTTTTGACCCACCGGACAGTTAGCACAGATACGCAGTATTTT.

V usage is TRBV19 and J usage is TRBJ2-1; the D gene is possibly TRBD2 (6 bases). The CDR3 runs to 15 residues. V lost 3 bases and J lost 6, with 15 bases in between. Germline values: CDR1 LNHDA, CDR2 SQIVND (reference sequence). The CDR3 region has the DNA TGTGCCAGTAGTATGAAGGGACTTATAGGCAATGAGCAGTTCTTC. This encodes CASSMKGLIGNEQFF.

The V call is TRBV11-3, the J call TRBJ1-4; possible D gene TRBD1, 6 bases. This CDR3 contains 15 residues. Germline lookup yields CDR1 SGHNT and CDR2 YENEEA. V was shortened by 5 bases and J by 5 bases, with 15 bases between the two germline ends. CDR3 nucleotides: TGTGCCAGCAGCAGGAAGCAGGGGATCAATGAAAAACTGTTTTTT. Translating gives CASSRKQGINEKLFF. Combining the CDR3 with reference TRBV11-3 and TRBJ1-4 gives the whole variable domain EAGVVQSPRYKIIEKKQPVAFWCNPISGHNTLYWYLQNLGQGPELLIRYENEEAVDDSQLPKDRFSAERLKGVDSTLKIQPAELGDSAVYLCASSRKQGINEKLFFGSGTQLSVL.

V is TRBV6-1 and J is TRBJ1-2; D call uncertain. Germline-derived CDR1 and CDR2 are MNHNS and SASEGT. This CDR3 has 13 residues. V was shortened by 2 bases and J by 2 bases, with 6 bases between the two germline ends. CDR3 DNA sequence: TGTGCCAGCAGTGAACATAGAAACTATGGCTACACCTTC. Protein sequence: CASSEHRNYGYTF.

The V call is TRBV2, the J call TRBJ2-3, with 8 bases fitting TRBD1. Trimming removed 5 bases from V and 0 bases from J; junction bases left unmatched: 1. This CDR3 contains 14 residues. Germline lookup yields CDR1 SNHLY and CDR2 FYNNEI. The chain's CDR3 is CASSRTGSTDTQYF. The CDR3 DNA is TGTGCCAGCAGTCGGACAGGGAGCACAGATACGCAGTATTTT.